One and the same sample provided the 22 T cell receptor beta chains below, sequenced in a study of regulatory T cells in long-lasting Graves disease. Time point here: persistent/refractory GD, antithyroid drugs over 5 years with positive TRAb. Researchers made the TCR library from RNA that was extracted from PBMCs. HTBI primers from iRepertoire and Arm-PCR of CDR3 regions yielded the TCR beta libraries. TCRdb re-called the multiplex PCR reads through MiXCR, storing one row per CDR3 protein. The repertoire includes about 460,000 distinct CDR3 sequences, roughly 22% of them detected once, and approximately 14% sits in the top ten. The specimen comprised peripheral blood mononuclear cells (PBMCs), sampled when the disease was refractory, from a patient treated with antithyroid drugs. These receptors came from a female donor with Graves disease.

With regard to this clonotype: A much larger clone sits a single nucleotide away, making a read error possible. CDR3 in amino acids: CASSPPVWRSGNTIYF. DNA for the CDR3: TGTGCCAGCAGTCCACCGGTGTGGCGCTCTGGAAACACCATATATTTT. V is TRBV28 and J is TRBJ1-3, with unresolved D. Trimming stripped 5 bases from V and 0 bases from J, with 14 bases between. Germline V gene lookup returns CDR1 MDHEN and CDR2 SYDVKM. This CDR3 has 16 residues.

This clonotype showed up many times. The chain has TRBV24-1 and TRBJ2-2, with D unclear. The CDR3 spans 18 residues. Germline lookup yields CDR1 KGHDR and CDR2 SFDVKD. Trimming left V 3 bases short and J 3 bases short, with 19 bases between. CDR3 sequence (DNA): TGTGCCACCAGTGATCTCACCACCACCCAACGGGACACCGGGGAGCTGTTTTTT. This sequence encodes CATSDLTTTQRDTGELFF.

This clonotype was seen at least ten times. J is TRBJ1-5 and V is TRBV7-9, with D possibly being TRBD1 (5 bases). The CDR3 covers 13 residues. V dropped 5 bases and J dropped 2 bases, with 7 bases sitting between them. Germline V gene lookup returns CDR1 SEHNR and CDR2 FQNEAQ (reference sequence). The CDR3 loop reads CASSETGNQPQHF. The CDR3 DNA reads TGTGCCAGCAGCGAGACAGGCAATCAGCCCCAGCATTTT.

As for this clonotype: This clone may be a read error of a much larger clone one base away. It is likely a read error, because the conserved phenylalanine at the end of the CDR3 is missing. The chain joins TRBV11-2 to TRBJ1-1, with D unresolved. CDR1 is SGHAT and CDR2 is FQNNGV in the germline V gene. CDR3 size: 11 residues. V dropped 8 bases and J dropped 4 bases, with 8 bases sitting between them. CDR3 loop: CASVFGTEAFL. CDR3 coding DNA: TGTGCCAGCGTCTTTGGCACTGAAGCTTTCCTT.

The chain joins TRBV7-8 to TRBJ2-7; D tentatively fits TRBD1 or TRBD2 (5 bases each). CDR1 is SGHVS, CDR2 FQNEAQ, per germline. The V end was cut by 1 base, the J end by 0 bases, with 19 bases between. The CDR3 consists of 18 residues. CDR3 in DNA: TGTGCCAGCAGCTTAGAGGGAGCTGCGACAGATACCTCCTACGAGCAGTACTTC. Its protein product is CASSLEGAATDTSYEQYF.

The CDR3: CASSLSLINEQFF. The CDR3 DNA reads TGTGCCAGCAGCTTGTCTCTCATCAATGAGCAGTTCTTC. The chain is built from TRBV5-6 and TRBJ2-1, with D unresolved. The V and J ends lost 1 base and 6 bases respectively, with 8 bases between them. The CDR3 consists of 13 residues. The germline gives CDR1 SGHDT, CDR2 YYEEEE.

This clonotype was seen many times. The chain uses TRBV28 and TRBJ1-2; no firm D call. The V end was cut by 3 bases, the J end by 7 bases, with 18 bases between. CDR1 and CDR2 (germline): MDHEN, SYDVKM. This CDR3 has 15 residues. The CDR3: CASSLSGRRLGGYTF. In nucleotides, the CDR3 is TGTGCCAGCAGTTTGTCTGGACGTCGGCTCGGTGGCTACACCTTC.

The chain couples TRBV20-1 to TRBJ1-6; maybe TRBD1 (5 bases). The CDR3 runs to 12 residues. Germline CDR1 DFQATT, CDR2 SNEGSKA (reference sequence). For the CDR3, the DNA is TGCGGGACGAGACGGTTTGATTCACCCCTCCACTTT. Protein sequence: CGTRRFDSPLHF.

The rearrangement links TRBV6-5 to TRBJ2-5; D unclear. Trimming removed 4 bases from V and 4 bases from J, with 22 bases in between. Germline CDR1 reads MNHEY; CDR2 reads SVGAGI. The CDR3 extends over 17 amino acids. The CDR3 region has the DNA TGTGCCAGCAGTTCCCCGCGGACCCGGTGGTTGCGAGAGACCCAGTACTTC. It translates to CASSSPRTRWLRETQYF.

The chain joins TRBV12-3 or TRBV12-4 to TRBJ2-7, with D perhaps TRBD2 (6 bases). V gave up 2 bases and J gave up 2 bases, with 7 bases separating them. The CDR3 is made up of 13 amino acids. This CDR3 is CASSLKRAYEQYF. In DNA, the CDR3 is TGTGCCAGCAGTTTAAAGCGGGCCTACGAGCAGTACTTC.

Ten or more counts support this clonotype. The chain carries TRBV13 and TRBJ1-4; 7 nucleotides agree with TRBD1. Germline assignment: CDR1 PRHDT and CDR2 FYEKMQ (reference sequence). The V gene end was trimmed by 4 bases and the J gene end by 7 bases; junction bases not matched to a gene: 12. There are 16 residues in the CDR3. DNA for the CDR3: TGTGCCAGCAGCTCCCCCTTCGACAGGGAGAGTGAAAAACTGTTTTTT. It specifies CASSSPFDRESEKLFF.

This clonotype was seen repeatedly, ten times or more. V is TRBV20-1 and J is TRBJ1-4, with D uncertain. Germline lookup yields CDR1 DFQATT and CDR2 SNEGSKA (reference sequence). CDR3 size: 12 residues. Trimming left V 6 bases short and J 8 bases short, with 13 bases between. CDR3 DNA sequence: TGCAGTGCGTCGACGACCGTAGAAAAACTGTTTTTT. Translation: CSASTTVEKLFF.

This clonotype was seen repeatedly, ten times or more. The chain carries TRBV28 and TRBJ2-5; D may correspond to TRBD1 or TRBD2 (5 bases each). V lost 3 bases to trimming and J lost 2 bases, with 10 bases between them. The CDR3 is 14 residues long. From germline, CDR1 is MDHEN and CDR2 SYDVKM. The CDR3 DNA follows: TGTGCCAGCAGTTTCACGGGGCCACAAGAGACCCAGTACTTC. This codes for CASSFTGPQETQYF.

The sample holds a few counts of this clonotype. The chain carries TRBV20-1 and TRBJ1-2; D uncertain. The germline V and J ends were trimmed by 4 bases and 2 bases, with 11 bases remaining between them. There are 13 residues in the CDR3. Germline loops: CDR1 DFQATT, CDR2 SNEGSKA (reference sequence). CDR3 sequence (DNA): TGCAGTGCTATACAGAATGTGAACTATGGCTACACCTTC. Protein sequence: CSAIQNVNYGYTF.

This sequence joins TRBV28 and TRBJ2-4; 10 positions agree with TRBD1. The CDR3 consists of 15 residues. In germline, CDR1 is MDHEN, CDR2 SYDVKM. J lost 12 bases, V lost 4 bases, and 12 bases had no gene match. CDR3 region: CASSSDRGRLVPQYF. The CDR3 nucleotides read TGTGCCAGCAGTTCCGACAGGGGGCGGCTCGTCCCTCAGTACTTC.

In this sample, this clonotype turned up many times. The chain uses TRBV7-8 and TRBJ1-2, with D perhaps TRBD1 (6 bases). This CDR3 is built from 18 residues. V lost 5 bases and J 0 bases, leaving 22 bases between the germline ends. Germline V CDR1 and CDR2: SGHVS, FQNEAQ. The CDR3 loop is CASSIVNREWGPNYGYTF. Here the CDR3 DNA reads TGTGCCAGCAGCATCGTCAACAGGGAATGGGGTCCTAACTATGGCTACACCTTC. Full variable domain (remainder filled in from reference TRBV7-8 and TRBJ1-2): GAGVSQSPRYKVAKRGQDVALRCDPISGHVSLFWYQQALGQGPEFLTYFQNEAQLDKSGLPSDRFFAERPEGSVSTLKIQRTQQEDSAVYLCASSIVNREWGPNYGYTFGSGTRLTVV.

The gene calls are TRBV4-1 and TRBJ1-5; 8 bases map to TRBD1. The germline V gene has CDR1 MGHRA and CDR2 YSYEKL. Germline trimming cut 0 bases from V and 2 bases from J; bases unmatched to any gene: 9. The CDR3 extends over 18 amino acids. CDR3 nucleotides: TGCGCCAGCAGCCAAGAAATCCCAGGGGGCGGCGGCAATCAGCCCCAGCATTTT. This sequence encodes CASSQEIPGGGGNQPQHF.

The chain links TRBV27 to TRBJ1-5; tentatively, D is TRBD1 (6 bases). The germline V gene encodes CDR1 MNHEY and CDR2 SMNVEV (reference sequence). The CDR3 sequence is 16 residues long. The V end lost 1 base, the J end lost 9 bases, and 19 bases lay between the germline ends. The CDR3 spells CASSLFGGPLSGPQHF. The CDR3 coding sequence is TGTGCCAGCAGTTTATTCGGGGGGCCCCTATCTGGGCCCCAGCATTTT.

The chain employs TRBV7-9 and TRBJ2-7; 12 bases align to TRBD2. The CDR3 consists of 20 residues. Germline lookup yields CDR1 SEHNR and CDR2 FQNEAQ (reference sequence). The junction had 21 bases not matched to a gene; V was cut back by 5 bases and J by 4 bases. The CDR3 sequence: CASSPTPLRLAGVVAYEQYF. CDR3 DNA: TGTGCCAGCAGCCCTACCCCCCTCAGACTAGCGGGAGTCGTCGCGTACGAGCAGTACTTC.

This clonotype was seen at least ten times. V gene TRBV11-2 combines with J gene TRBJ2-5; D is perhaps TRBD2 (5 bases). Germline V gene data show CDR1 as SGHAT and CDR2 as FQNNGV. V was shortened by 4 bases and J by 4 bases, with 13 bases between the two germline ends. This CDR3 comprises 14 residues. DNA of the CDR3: TGTGCCAGCAGCTCCCCCCGAGGGCTAGAGACCCAGTACTTC. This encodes CASSSPRGLETQYF. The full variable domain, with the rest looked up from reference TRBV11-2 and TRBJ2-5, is EAGVAQSPRYKIIEKRQSVAFWCNPISGHATLYWYQQILGQGPKLLIQFQNNGVVDDSQLPKDRFSAERLKGVDSTLKIQPAKLEDSAVYLCASSSPRGLETQYFGPGTRLLVL.

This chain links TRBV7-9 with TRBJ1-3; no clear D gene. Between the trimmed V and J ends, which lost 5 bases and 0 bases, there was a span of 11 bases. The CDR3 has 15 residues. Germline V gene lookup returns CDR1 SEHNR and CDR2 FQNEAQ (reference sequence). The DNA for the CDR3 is TGTGCCAGCAGCCGCCCAAACGACTCTGGAAACACCATATATTTT. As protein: CASSRPNDSGNTIYF. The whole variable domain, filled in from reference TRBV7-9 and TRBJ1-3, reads DTGVSQNPRHKITKRGQNVTFRCDPISEHNRLYWYRQTLGQGPEFLTYFQNEAQLEKSRLLSDRFSAERPKGSFSTLEIQRTEQGDSAMYLCASSRPNDSGNTIYFGEGSWLTVV.

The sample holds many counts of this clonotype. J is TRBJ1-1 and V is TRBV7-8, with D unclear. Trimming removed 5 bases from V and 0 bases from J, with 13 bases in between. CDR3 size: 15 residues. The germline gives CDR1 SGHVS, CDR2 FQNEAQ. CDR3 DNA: TGTGCCAGCAGCCCCCGTGGCAGTGTGAACACTGAAGCTTTCTTT. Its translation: CASSPRGSVNTEAFF. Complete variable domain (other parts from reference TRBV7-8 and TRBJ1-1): GAGVSQSPRYKVAKRGQDVALRCDPISGHVSLFWYQQALGQGPEFLTYFQNEAQLDKSGLPSDRFFAERPEGSVSTLKIQRTQQEDSAVYLCASSPRGSVNTEAFFGQGTRLTVV.